The rows below give T cell receptor beta chains drawn from one sample of a study of response to subunit inactivated influenza vaccine. One entry per CDR3 protein results from TCRdb running MiXCR on the RT-PCR reads. The table has around 790,000 distinct CDR3 sequences, 20% to 25% seen once. This specimen consisted of PBMCs from blood, obtained 5 to 6 days after vaccination. All receptors derive from a man aged 45-65 years who received an inactivated influenza vaccine. Each CDR3 is given with its conserved first and last residue. Each record gives: J gene, V gene, D gene, CDR3 protein. D genes are given only for firm matches.

TRBJ2-1 | TRBV3-1 | - | CASSPAGMYEQFF
TRBJ2-7 | TRBV6-5 | - | CASSYTGRHLEGEQYF
TRBJ2-1 | TRBV20-1 | TRBD1 | CSARSGQGSNEQFF
TRBJ2-5 | TRBV7-9 | - | CASSLPSDEREETQYF
TRBJ2-1 | TRBV12-3/TRBV12-4 | TRBD2 | CASSASGGAYNEQFF
TRBJ1-5 | TRBV20-1 | TRBD1 | CSAKQGASNQPQHF
TRBJ2-7 | TRBV2 | TRBD2 | CASSDREGLREQYF
TRBJ1-5 | TRBV18 | - | CASSPQSQHSNQPQHF
TRBJ2-7 | TRBV18 | - | CASSRPSGIEQYF
TRBJ2-2 | TRBV4-2 | - | CASSQAGTQTGELFF
TRBJ2-7 | TRBV6-1 | - | CASSPEQVPYEQYF
TRBJ2-7 | TRBV5-1 | TRBD1 | CASRFSRGLSYEQYF
TRBJ2-7 | TRBV7-2 | TRBD2 | CASSRLAGEVYEQYF
TRBJ2-7 | TRBV29-1 | TRBD2 | CSAMTSSQMVSEQYF
TRBJ1-6 | TRBV27 | TRBD1 | CASKRGQGTYNSPLHF
TRBJ2-3 | TRBV6-1 | - | CASMAGGVWTQYF
TRBJ2-1 | TRBV9 | TRBD2 | CASSSGLADYNEQFF
TRBJ1-1 | TRBV15 | - | CATSRRKGTEAFF
TRBJ2-3 | TRBV4-2 | - | CASSQVRGRDTQYF
TRBJ2-3 | TRBV11-2 | TRBD2 | CASSLAPSGSGLDTQYF
TRBJ2-3 | TRBV7-6 | TRBD2 | CASSSQLAGDTQYF
TRBJ2-2 | TRBV6-5 | - | CASSYGAGSYTGELFF
TRBJ2-5 | TRBV5-1 | - | CASRKAVQGLPQETQYF
TRBJ2-3 | TRBV5-4 | TRBD1 | CASRIDRVSTDTQYF
TRBJ2-7 | TRBV11-2 | - | CASRPGGNEQYF
TRBJ2-3 | TRBV20-1 | - | CSAPPGLGGTQYF
TRBJ1-6 | TRBV20-1 | - | CSAITQGNSPLHF